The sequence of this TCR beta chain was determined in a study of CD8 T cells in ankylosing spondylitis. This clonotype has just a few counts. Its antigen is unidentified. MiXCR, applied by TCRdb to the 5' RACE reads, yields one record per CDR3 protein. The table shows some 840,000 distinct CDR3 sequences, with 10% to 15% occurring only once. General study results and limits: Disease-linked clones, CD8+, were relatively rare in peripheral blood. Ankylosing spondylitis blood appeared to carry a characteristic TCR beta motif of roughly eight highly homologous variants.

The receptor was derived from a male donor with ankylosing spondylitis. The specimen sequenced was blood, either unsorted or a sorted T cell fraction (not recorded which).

CDR3 DNA: TGTGCCAGCAGTATGGACAGGTCACCGGGTGGCTACACCTTC. Amino acid sequence: CASSMDRSPGGYTF. The chain joins TRBV12-3 or TRBV12-4 to TRBJ1-2, with 7 bases lining up with TRBD1. The CDR3 runs to 14 residues. V was pared by 5 bases and J by 7 bases, with 10 bases of the junction left unmatched.